These 3 T cell receptor beta chains originate from one sample sequenced in a study of cytomegalovirus exposure and HLA in healthy donors (dated by TCRdb to the late 2010s). The library was generated by the immunoSEQ multiplex PCR assay. For the multiplex PCR, a mixture combining 60 forward primers for TCR Vbeta segments and 13 reverse primers for TCR Jbeta segments was used. Entries here come from immuneACCESS through TCRdb and include only in-frame sequences with V and J called. Some clones fail to appear in such tables; in the studies checked, an unresolved V gene covers under half of the shortfall, and the cause of the remainder is unknown. This sample lists about 190,000 clones; 83% were detected once. The ten most abundant clones make up 1.7% of the sample. The sample was PBMCs. These TCRs come from a man aged 35-49 years in good health and CMV-seropositive.

The chain is built from TRBV6-1 and TRBJ2-7; tentative D call: TRBD1 (6 bases). Trimming left V 0 bases short and J 6 bases short, with 12 bases between. Germline CDR1 and CDR2: MNHNS and SASEGT. The CDR3 loop spans 14 amino acids. CDR3 coding DNA: TGTGCCAGCAGTGAAGCTAAGGGGGTCTTCGAGCAGTACTTC. Translating gives CASSEAKGVFEQYF.

The chain links TRBV5-4 to TRBJ2-3, with D maybe TRBD2 (6 bases). Germline CDR1 is SGHNT and CDR2 is YYREEE (reference sequence). V was pared by 7 bases and J by 0 bases, with 15 bases between. This CDR3 region has 15 residues. The DNA of the CDR3 is TGTGCCAGCGCCGAGGCGGGGATAAGCACAGATACGCAGTATTTT. Protein: CASAEAGISTDTQYF.

The chain couples TRBV7-2 to TRBJ2-4; no reliable D call. The germline CDR1 and CDR2 sequences are SGHTA and FQGNSA. The V gene lost 4 bases and the J gene lost 9 bases, with 19 bases spanning the gap. The CDR3 runs to 15 residues. CDR3 DNA: TGTGCCAGCAGCTCCACCCTTCCTAGTAGAACCATTCAGTACTTC. Translated, it gives CASSSTLPSRTIQYF.